The 6 T cell receptor beta chains below were found in one sample sequenced in a study of cytomegalovirus exposure and HLA in healthy donors. The primer mix had 60 Vbeta and 13 Jbeta primers. TCRdb's table, derived via immunoSEQ multiplex PCR, lists solely in-frame clones and lacks some. Of roughly 130,000 clones detected, approximately 80% appear once; the ten largest clones hold about 0.74%. The sample consisted of PBMCs. Receptors were obtained from a man between 18 and 29 years old in good health and CMV-seronegative.

J is TRBJ1-3 and V is TRBV30; 8 positions agree with TRBD1. With V trimmed by 3 bases and J by 2 bases, 6 bases remained unmatched. Per germline, CDR1 GTSNPN and CDR2 SVGIG (reference sequence). The CDR3 totals 15 residues. This CDR3 is CAWRNAGGPGNTIYF. Here the CDR3 DNA reads TGTGCCTGGAGGAACGCAGGGGGCCCTGGAAACACCATATATTTT.

This rearrangement joins TRBV7-2 to TRBJ1-1; D not certain. The germline V gene has CDR1 SGHTA and CDR2 FQGNSA. CDR3 size: 11 residues. Trimming took 5 bases from V and 11 from J, leaving 12 bases between them. DNA of the CDR3: TGTGCCAGCAGCCAGGCACAGCGGGCTTTCTTT. It translates to CASSQAQRAFF.

This chain connects TRBV5-4 to TRBJ1-1; D is ambiguous. Germline V gives CDR1 SGHNT, CDR2 YYREEE (reference sequence). The CDR3 totals 14 residues. The V gene lost 1 base and the J gene lost 2 bases, with 9 bases spanning the gap. DNA of the CDR3: TGTGCCAGCAGCTTGTACCAACACAACACTGAAGCTTTCTTT. It translates to CASSLYQHNTEAFF. Variable domain in full (rest from reference TRBV5-4 and TRBJ1-1): ETGVTQSPTHLIKTRGQQVTLRCSSQSGHNTVSWYQQALGQGPQFIFQYYREEENGRGNFPPRFSGLQFPNYSSELNVNALELDDSALYLCASSLYQHNTEAFFGQGTRLTVV.

The sample holds one count of this clone. CDR3 DNA sequence: TGTGCCAGCACCCAAACCGGGACAGGGGGACCCTTCTACGAGCAGTACTTC. This codes for CASTQTGTGGPFYEQYF. The rearrangement links TRBV7-2 to TRBJ2-7; 11 bases match TRBD1. Germline CDR1 and CDR2: SGHTA and FQGNSA. The CDR3 length is 17 residues. The V gene end was trimmed by 7 bases and the J gene end by 3 bases; junction bases not matched to a gene: 14.

The chain recombines TRBV6-6 with TRBJ1-1; D is undetermined. Germline V gene data show CDR1 as MNHNY and CDR2 as SVGAGI (reference sequence). There are 14 residues in the CDR3. V was cut by 5 bases and J by 0 bases, with 10 bases left in between. In nucleotides, the CDR3 is TGTGCCAGCAGTCGAAGGGAGATGAACACTGAAGCTTTCTTT. Translating gives CASSRREMNTEAFF.

The chain couples TRBV7-3 to TRBJ1-1; D is uncertain. The CDR3 consists of 13 residues. Germline CDR1 reads SGHTA; CDR2 reads FQGTGA. Trimming shortened V by 3 bases and J by 6 bases, and 11 bases separated the two germline ends. In DNA, the CDR3 is TGTGCCAGCAGCTTTAGAGGGATTCCTGAAGCTTTCTTT. It specifies CASSFRGIPEAFF.